This T cell receptor (beta chain) was sequenced in a study of regulatory T cells in long-lasting Graves disease. Study observations and caveats: Clonotypes that were public and shared totalled a few thousand in persistent patients versus about a thousand in new patients.

This clonotype was detected many times. What it binds is unknown. Germline V gives CDR1 SNHLY, CDR2 FYNNEI. The CDR3 sequence is 16 residues long. The ends were cut back, 7 bases at V and 0 bases at J, with 16 bases in the middle. The time point was: newly diagnosed GD, antithyroid drugs for less than 3 months. Making the TCR library involved RNA that had been extracted from PBMCs. Construction of TCR beta libraries relied on iRepertoire HTBI primers and on Arm-PCR targeting CDR3 regions. Per the original data handling: Sequenced samples collectively carried around 60 TRBV and 14 to 15 TRBJ segments. TCRdb re-called the multiplex PCR reads with MiXCR, one entry per CDR3 protein. TCRdb's processing, not the authors', yielded these V and J calls. This sample has about 430,000 distinct CDR3 sequences, with approximately 15% found just once. These sequences were also reported in another study, on T cells in Graves' hyperthyroidism and ophthalmopathy. That report adds: Ophthalmopathy, which appeared later, was predicted by the model a median 6.5 months before onset.

This TCR was sampled from a woman between 40 and 50 years old with Graves disease. The rearrangement uses TRBV2 and TRBJ1-3; D uncertain. Sequencing was performed on peripheral blood mononuclear cells (PBMCs), taken at new diagnosis, from a patient treated with antithyroid drugs. The CDR3 DNA sequence: TGTGCCAGCACGGCCGATTCGGCCGCCTCTGGAAACACCATATATTTT. Its translation: CASTADSAASGNTIYF.